Detailed here is one T cell receptor beta chain. Its antigen is unknown. This record comes from a study of T cell responses to AZD1222 COVID-19 vaccine. Overall study results and limits: Reports indicate that nearly half of spike-specific TCRs are directed at unmutated variant regions. At study baseline, merely six AZD1222 recipients were seropositive. Across the whole spike, CD4 TCRs peaked at regions 160-218 and 743-854.

Method: immunoSEQ multiplex PCR; TCRdb's copy keeps in-frame clones and lacks some. This sample has tens of thousands of clones; approximately 80% occur once, and the top ten carry more than 12%. Samples with a second dose at about 4 or about 12 weeks were pooled together. The CDR3 sequence is 14 residues long. Germline V lookup: CDR1 MDHEN, CDR2 SYDVKM. With 2 bases removed from V and 9 bases from J, the gap between germline ends came to 11 bases. The chain joins TRBV28 to TRBJ1-6; D unclear. The receptor was derived from an adult who received the AZD1222 COVID-19 vaccine. The source was peripheral blood, collected 28 days after the second AZD1222 dose. CDR3 loop: CASSLGMIPSPLHF. The CDR3 DNA is TGTGCCAGCAGTTTAGGGATGATTCCTTCACCCCTCCACTTT.